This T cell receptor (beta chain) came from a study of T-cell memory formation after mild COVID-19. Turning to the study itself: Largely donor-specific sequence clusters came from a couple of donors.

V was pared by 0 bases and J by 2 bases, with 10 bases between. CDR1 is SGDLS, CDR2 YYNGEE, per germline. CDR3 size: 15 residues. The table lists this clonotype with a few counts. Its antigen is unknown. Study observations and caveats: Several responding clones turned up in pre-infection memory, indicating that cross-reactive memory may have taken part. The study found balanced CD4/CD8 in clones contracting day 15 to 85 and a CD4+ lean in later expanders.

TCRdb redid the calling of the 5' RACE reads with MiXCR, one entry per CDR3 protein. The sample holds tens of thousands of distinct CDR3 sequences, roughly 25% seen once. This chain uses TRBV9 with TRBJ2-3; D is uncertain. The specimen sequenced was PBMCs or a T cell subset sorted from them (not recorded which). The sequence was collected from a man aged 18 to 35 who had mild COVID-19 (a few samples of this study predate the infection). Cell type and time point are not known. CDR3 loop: CASSVEGRFTDTQYF. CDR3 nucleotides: TGTGCCAGCAGCGTAGAGGGCAGGTTCACAGATACGCAGTATTTT.